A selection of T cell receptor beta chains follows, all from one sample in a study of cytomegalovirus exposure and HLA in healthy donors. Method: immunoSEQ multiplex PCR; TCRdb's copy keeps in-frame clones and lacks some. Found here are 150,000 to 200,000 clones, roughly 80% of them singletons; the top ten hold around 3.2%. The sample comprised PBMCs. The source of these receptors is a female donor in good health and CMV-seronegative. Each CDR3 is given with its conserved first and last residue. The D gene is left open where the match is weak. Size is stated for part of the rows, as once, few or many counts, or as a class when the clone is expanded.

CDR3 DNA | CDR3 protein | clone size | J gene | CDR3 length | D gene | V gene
TGTGCCAGCAGTCTGGGACAGGGTAAAAGGGTGAACACTGAAGCTTTCTTT | CASSLGQGKRVNTEAFF | - | TRBJ1-1 | 17 | TRBD1 | TRBV27
TGTGCCAGCAGCCCGACAGGGGGCTTAAATTCACCCCTCCACTTT | CASSPTGGLNSPLHF | - | TRBJ1-6 | 15 | TRBD1 | TRBV9
TGTGCCAGCAGTCGGACAGGGGGTACCGGGGAGCTGTTTTTT | CASSRTGGTGELFF | - | TRBJ2-2 | 14 | TRBD1 | TRBV28
TGCGCCAGCAGTGAGTCAGGAGGGCCCCAGCATTTT | CASSESGGPQHF | - | TRBJ1-5 | 12 | - | TRBV10-1
TGCAGCGTTGAACAGGTTATCACAGATACGCAGTATTTT | CSVEQVITDTQYF | - | TRBJ2-3 | 13 | - | TRBV29-1
TGTGCCAGCAGCTCCCTAGCGGTCCTAGCCAAAAACATTCAGTACTTC | CASSSLAVLAKNIQYF | - | TRBJ2-4 | 16 | TRBD2 | TRBV7-2
TGTGCCCGTGGGACAGGGGTCGACAATGAGCAGTTCTTC | CARGTGVDNEQFF | - | TRBJ2-1 | 13 | TRBD1 | TRBV30
TGTGCCAGCAGCTTAGTTCAGGGACTAGCGGGAGAAGATACGCAGTATTTT | CASSLVQGLAGEDTQYF | - | TRBJ2-3 | 17 | TRBD2 | TRBV11-2
TGTGCCAGCAGCGTAGCTCCAGTTAACTATGGCTACACCTTC | CASSVAPVNYGYTF | - | TRBJ1-2 | 14 | - | TRBV9
TGTGCCAGCAGCCCGCGGGACGGCGCCTACGAGCAGTACTTC | CASSPRDGAYEQYF | - | TRBJ2-7 | 14 | - | TRBV7-6
TGTGCCAGCAGGGCCCCGACAGAGCCCTATGGCTACACCTTC | CASRAPTEPYGYTF | few | TRBJ1-2 | 14 | - | TRBV6-1
TGTGCCAGCTCACCGTCGGGAGCGGATTCACCCCTCCACTTT | CASSPSGADSPLHF | - | TRBJ1-6 | 14 | - | TRBV18
TGTGCCAGCAGCTTAGGAACGGGGGGCCGGACCTCCTACGAGCAGTACTTC | CASSLGTGGRTSYEQYF | - | TRBJ2-7 | 17 | - | TRBV11-2
TGCGCCAGCAGCCGCCCGGACCTCCCGACAGCCTCTGGAAACACCATATATTTT | CASSRPDLPTASGNTIYF | once | TRBJ1-3 | 18 | - | TRBV4-1
TGTGCCAGCAGCTTGAGAAGCCCAGGGTATGAAAAACTGTTTTTT | CASSLRSPGYEKLFF | - | TRBJ1-4 | 15 | - | TRBV5-4
TGTGCCAGCAGAACAGGGCCCCTTAATGAAAAACTGTTTTTT | CASRTGPLNEKLFF | - | TRBJ1-4 | 14 | - | TRBV28
TGTGCCATCACTTCTACCGGGAACACCTACGAGCAGTACTTC | CAITSTGNTYEQYF | few | TRBJ2-7 | 14 | - | TRBV10-3
TGTGCCAGCAGTTACTCGAAGAGCTACAGCTCCTACGAGCAGTACTTC | CASSYSKSYSSYEQYF | - | TRBJ2-7 | 16 | - | TRBV6-6
TGCGCCAGCAGCTCCGTTTTCACTAGCGGGCGGAATGAGCAGTTCTTC | CASSSVFTSGRNEQFF | - | TRBJ2-1 | 16 | TRBD2 | TRBV5-1
TGTGCCAGCAGCGTAGCCCCGGGAATGACCTACGAGCAGTACTTC | CASSVAPGMTYEQYF | - | TRBJ2-7 | 15 | - | TRBV9
TGTGCCAGCAGCACAACCGGGACACGAGCCACAGATACGCAGTATTTT | CASSTTGTRATDTQYF | few | TRBJ2-3 | 16 | - | TRBV21-1
TGTGCCAGCAGTTATGGCGGGGCAGGTCAGCCCCAGCATTTT | CASSYGGAGQPQHF | - | TRBJ1-5 | 14 | - | TRBV6-1
TGCGCCAGCAGCCTCCAAGGGGTTACTAACTATGGCTACACCTTC | CASSLQGVTNYGYTF | - | TRBJ1-2 | 15 | - | TRBV4-1
TGCGCCAGCAGCCCTAGCGGCCTCTACAATGAGCAGTTCTTC | CASSPSGLYNEQFF | - | TRBJ2-1 | 14 | TRBD2 | TRBV5-1
TGTGCCAGTAGTCCCCGGGGGGCAATTTCTGGGGCCAACGTCCTGACTTTC | CASSPRGAISGANVLTF | - | TRBJ2-6 | 17 | - | TRBV19
TGTGCCACGGCCCCTCGGGGCTACGAGCAGTACTTC | CATAPRGYEQYF | few | TRBJ2-7 | 12 | - | TRBV27
TGTGCCAGCAGCTTAAGGGGGCGAAGGATGAACACTGAAGCTTTCTTT | CASSLRGRRMNTEAFF | few | TRBJ1-1 | 16 | TRBD1 | TRBV7-2
TGTGCCAGCAGTGAAGGCGTGGCAGGCTTCTCCTATAATTCACCCCTCCACTTT | CASSEGVAGFSYNSPLHF | - | TRBJ1-6 | 18 | - | TRBV6-1
TGTGCCAGCAGCCAAGGTGGGGCGAACAGCTATGGCTACACCTTC | CASSQGGANSYGYTF | - | TRBJ1-2 | 15 | - | TRBV7-2
TGTGCCAGCAGTGCTAGCGGGAGCCTCACAGATACGCAGTATTTT | CASSASGSLTDTQYF | - | TRBJ2-3 | 15 | TRBD2 | TRBV25-1
TGTGCCAGTAGTATAGATTGGGGGGATGATCAGCCCCAGCATTTT | CASSIDWGDDQPQHF | - | TRBJ1-5 | 15 | - | TRBV19